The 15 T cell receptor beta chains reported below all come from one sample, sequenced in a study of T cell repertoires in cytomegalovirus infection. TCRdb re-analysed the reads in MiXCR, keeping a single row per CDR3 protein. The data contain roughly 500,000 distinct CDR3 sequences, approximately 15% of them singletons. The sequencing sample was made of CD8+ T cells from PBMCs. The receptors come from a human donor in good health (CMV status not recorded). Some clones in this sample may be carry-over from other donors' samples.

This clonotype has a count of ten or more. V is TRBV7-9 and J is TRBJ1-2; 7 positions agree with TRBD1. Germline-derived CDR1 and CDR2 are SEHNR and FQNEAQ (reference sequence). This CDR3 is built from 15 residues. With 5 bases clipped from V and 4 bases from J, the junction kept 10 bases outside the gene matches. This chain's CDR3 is CASSPQATGIYGYTF. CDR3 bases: TGTGCCAGCAGCCCACAGGCGACAGGGATCTATGGCTACACCTTC.

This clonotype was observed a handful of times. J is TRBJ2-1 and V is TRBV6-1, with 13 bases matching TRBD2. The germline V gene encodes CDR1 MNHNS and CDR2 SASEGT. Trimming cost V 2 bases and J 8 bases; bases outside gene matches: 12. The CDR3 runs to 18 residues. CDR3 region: CASSEFVRTSGSLDEQFF. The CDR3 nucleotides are TGTGCCAGCAGTGAATTTGTGAGGACTAGCGGGAGTCTCGATGAGCAGTTCTTC.

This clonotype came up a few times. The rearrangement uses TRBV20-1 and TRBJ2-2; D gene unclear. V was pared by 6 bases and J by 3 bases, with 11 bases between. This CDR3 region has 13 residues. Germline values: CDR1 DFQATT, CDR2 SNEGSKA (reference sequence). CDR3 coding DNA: TGCAGTGCCCCCCGGGCCGACACCGGGGAGCTGTTTTTT. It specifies CSAPRADTGELFF.

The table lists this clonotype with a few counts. The DNA of the CDR3 is TGCAGTGCTAGACCCTCGGACAGGGAGATAACGGATAGCAATCAGCCCCAGCATTTT. Amino acids: CSARPSDREITDSNQPQHF. This sequence joins TRBV20-1 and TRBJ1-5, with 8 positions matching TRBD1. Germline V gene data show CDR1 as DFQATT and CDR2 as SNEGSKA (reference sequence). V was clipped by 2 bases and J by 0 bases; unmatched bases: 15. The CDR3 is made up of 19 amino acids.

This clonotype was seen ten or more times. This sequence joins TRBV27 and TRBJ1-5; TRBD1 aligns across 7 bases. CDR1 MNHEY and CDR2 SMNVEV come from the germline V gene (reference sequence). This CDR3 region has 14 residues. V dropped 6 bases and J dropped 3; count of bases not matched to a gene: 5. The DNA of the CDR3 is TGTGCCAGCAGCCCACAGGGGCTCAATCAGCCCCAGCATTTT. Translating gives CASSPQGLNQPQHF.

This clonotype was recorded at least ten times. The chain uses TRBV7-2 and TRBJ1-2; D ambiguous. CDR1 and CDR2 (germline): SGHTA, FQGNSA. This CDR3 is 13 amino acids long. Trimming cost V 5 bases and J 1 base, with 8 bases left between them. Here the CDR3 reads CASSPADNYGYTF. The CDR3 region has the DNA TGTGCCAGCAGCCCAGCAGATAACTATGGCTACACCTTC.

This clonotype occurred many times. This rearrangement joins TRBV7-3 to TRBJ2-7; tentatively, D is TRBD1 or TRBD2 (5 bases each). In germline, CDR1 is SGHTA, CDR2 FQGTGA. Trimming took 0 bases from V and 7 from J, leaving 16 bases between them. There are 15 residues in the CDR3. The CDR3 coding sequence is TGTGCCAGCAGCTTAACGGGGGATTCTTTTCATGAGCAGTACTTC. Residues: CASSLTGDSFHEQYF.

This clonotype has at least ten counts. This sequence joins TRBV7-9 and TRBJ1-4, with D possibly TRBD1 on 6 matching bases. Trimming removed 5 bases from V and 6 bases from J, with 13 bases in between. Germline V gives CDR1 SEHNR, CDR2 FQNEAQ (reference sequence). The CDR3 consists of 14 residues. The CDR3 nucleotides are TGTGCCAGCAGCCTACTGACAGGCCATGAAAAACTGTTTTTT. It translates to CASSLLTGHEKLFF.

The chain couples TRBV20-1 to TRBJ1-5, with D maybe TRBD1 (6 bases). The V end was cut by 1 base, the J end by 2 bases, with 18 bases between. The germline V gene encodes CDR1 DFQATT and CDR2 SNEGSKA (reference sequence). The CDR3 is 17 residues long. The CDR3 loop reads CSARVLKGGSGNQPQHF. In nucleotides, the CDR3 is TGCAGTGCTAGAGTTCTTAAGGGGGGCAGCGGCAATCAGCCCCAGCATTTT.

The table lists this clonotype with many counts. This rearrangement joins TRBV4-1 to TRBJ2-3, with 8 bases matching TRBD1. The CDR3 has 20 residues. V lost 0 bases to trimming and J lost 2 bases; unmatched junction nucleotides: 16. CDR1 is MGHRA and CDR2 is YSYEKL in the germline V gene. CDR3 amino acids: CASSQEGRQGAIENTDTQYF. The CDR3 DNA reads TGCGCCAGCAGCCAAGAGGGGAGGCAGGGGGCTATCGAAAACACAGATACGCAGTATTTT.

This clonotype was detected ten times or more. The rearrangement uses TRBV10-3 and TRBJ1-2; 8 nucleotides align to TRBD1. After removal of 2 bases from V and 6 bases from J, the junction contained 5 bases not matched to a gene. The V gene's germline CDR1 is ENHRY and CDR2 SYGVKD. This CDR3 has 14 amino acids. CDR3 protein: CAISERTGPDGYTF. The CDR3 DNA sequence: TGTGCCATCAGTGAGAGGACAGGGCCCGATGGCTACACCTTC.

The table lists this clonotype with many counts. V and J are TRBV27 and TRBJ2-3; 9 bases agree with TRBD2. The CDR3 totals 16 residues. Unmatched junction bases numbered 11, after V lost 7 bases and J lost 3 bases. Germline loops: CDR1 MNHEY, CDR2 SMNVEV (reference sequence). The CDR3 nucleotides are TGTGCCAGCAATATTGGCGGGAGGGCCGGGACAGATACGCAGTATTTT. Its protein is CASNIGGRAGTDTQYF.

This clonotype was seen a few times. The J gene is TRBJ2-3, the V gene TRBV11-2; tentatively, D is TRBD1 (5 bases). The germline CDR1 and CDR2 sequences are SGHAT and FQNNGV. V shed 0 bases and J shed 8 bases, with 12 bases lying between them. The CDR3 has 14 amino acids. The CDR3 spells CASSLDKGAFTQYF. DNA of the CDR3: TGTGCCAGCAGCTTAGATAAAGGGGCCTTTACGCAGTATTTT.

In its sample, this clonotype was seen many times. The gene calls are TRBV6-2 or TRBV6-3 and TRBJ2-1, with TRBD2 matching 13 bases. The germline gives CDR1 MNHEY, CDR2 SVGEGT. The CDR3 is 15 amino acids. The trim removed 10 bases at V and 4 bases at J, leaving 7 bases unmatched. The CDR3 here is CAISGTSGAYNEQFF. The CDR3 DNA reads TGTGCCATCTCCGGGACTAGCGGGGCATACAATGAGCAGTTCTTC.

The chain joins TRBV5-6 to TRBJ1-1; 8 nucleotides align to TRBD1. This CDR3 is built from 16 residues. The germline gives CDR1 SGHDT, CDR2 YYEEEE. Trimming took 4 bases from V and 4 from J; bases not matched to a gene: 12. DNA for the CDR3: TGTGCCAGCAGCCCCGGACAGGGCCCGGATGGCACTGAAGCTTTCTTT. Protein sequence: CASSPGQGPDGTEAFF.